This TCR beta chain comes out of a study of vaccination effects on CD4 cells after COVID-19. Losses at the gene ends were 4 bases for V and 8 bases for J; bases not matched to a gene: 4. Germline V gene sequence: CDR1 MNHEY, CDR2 SMNVEV (reference sequence). This CDR3 contains 13 residues. Worth noting for this clone: Its specificity is not known.

The repertoire was sequenced with immunoSEQ multiplex PCR; TCRdb's copy has only in-frame clones and lacks some. Found here are roughly 56,000 clones, 73% of them singletons; the top ten hold around 1.3%. Using viral peptide pools, the ViraFEST assay grew out antigen-specific CD4+ T cells prior to sequencing. When about ten days of culture had elapsed, CD4+ T cells were isolated. Participants completed two doses of the BNT162b2 or mRNA-1273 vaccine. The TCR sequence derives from a human donor who received a COVID-19 vaccine. The material was CD4+ T cells from PBMCs cultured with HCoV-229E spike peptides, obtained after COVID-19 vaccination. J is TRBJ2-2 and V is TRBV27, with 7 bases lining up with TRBD2. For the CDR3, the DNA is TGTGCCAGCAGTTGGGGGGGGGAAGGGGAGCTGTTTTTT. Its translation: CASSWGGEGELFF.